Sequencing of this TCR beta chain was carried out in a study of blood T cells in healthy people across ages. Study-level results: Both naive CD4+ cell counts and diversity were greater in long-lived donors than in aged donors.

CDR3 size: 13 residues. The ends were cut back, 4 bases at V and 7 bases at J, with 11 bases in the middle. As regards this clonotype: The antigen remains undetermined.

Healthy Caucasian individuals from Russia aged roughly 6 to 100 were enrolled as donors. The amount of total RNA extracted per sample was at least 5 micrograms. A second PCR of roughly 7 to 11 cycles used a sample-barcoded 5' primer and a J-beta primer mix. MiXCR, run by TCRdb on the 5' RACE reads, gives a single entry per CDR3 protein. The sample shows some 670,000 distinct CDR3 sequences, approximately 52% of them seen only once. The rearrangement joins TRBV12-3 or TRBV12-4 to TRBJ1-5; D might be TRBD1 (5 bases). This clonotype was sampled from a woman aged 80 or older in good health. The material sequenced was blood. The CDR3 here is CASSSGERQPQHF. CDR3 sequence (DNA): TGTGCCAGCAGTTCGGGGGAGAGACAGCCCCAGCATTTT.